Included here is one TCR beta chain sequence, with context. The data derive from a study of cytomegalovirus exposure and HLA in healthy donors. In germline, CDR1 is SGHAT, CDR2 FQNNGV. This CDR3 contains 12 residues. The V end was cut by 4 bases, the J end by 3 bases, with 7 bases between. Clones were read by immunoSEQ multiplex PCR, and TCRdb kept only the in-frame ones, dropping some. The sample has 95,000 to 150,000 clones; around 90% are singletons. Sequenced: PBMCs. The chain has TRBV11-2 and TRBJ2-7; D is ambiguous. The receptor comes from a woman in her late teens or twenties in good health and CMV-seronegative. CDR3 DNA sequence: TGTGCCAGCAGCTATGTGAGCTACGAGCAGTACTTC. Its protein is CASSYVSYEQYF.